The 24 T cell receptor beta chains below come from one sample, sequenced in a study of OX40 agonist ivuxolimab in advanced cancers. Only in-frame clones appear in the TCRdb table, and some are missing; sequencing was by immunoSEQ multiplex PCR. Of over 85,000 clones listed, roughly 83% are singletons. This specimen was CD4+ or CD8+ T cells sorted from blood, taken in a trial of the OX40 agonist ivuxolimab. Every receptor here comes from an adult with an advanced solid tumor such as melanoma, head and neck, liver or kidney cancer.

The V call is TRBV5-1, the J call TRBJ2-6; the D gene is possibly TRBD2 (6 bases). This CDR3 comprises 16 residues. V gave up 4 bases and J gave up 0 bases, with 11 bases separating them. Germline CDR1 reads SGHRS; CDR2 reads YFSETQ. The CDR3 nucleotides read TGCGCCAGCAGCCGGGACTCGTTCTCTGGGGCCAACGTCCTGACTTTC. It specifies CASSRDSFSGANVLTF.

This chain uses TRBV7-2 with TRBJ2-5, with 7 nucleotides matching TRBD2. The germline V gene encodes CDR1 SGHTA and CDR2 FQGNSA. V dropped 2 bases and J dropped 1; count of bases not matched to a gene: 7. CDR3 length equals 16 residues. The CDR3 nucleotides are TGTGCCAGCAGCTTAATACCGGGGGGACCCCAAGAGACCCAGTACTTC. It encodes CASSLIPGGPQETQYF.

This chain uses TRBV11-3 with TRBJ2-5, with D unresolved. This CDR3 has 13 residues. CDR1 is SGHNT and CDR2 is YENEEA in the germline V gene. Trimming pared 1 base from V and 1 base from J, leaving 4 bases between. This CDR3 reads CASSLAAQETQYF. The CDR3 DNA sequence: TGTGCCAGCAGCTTAGCGGCCCAAGAGACCCAGTACTTC.

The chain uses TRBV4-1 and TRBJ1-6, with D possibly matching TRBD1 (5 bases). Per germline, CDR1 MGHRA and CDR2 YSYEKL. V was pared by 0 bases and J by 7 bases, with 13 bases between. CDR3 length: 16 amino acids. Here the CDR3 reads CASSQEAMGVNSPLHF. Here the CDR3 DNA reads TGCGCCAGCAGCCAAGAGGCCATGGGGGTGAATTCACCCCTCCACTTT.

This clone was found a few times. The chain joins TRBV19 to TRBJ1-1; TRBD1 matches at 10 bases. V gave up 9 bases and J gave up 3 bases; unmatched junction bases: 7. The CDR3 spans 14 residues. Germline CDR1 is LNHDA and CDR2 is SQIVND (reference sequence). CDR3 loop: CASKTGGAYTEAFF. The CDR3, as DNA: TGTGCCAGCAAGACAGGGGGCGCGTACACTGAAGCTTTCTTT.

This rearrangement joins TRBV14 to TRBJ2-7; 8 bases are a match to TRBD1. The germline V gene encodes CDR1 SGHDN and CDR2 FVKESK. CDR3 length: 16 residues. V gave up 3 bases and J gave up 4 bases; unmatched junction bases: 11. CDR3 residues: CASSHPGTGSKYEQYF. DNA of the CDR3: TGTGCCAGCAGCCACCCCGGGACAGGCAGTAAGTACGAGCAGTACTTC.

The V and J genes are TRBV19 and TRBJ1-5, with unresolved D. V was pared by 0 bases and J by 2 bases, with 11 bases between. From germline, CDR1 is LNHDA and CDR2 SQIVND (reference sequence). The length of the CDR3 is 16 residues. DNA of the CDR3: TGTGCCAGTAGTATAGATCGGGCAATCGGCAATCAGCCCCAGCATTTT. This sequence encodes CASSIDRAIGNQPQHF.

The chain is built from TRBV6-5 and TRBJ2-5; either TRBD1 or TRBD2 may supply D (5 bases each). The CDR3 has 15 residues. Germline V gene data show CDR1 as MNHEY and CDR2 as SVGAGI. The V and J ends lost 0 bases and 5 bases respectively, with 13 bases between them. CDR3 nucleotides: TGTGCCAGCAGTTACTCCAACCCGGGACGGGAGACCCAGTACTTC. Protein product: CASSYSNPGRETQYF.

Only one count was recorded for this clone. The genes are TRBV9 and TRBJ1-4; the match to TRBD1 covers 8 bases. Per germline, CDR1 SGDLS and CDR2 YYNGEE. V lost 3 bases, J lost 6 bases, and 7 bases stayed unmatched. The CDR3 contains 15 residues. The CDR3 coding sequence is TGTGCCAGCAGCGCGACAGGGGATGGTGATGAAAAACTGTTTTTT. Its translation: CASSATGDGDEKLFF.

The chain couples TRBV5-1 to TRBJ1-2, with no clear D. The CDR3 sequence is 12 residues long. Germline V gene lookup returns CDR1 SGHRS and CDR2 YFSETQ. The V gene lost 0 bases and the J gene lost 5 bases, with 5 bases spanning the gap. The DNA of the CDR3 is TGCGCCAGCAGCTTGGATCGTTATGGCTACACCTTC. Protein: CASSLDRYGYTF.

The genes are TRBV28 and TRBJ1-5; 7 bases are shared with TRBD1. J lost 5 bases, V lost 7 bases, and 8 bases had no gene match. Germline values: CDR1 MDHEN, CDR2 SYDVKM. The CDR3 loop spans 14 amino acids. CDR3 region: CASTDRDKDQPQHF. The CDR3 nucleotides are TGTGCCAGCACCGACAGGGACAAAGATCAGCCCCAGCATTTT.

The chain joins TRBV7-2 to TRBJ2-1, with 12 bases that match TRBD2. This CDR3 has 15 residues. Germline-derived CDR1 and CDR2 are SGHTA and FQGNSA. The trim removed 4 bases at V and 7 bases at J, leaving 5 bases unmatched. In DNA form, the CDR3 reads TGTGCCAGCAGCTCTATCGGGACTAGCGGGAATGAGCAGTTCTTC. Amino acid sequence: CASSSIGTSGNEQFF. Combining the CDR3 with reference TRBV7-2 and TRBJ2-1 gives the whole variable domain GAGVSQSPSNKVTEKGKDVELRCDPISGHTALYWYRQSLGQGLEFLIYFQGNSAPDKSGLPSDRFSAERTGGSVSTLTIQRTQQEDSAVYLCASSSIGTSGNEQFFGPGTRLTVL.

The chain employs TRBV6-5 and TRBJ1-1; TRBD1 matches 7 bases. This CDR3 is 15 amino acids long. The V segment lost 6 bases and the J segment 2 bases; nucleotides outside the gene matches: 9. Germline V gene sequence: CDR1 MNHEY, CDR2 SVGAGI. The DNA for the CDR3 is TGTGCCAGCAGCCTCTCCGGGACAGCAAACACTGAAGCTTTCTTT. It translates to CASSLSGTANTEAFF.

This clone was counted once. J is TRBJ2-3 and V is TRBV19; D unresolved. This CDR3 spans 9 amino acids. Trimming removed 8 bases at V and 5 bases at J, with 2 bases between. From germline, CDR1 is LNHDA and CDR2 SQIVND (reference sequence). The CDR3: CASGDTQYF. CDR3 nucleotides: TGTGCCAGTGGAGATACGCAGTATTTT.

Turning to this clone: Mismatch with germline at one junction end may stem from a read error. DNA for the CDR3: TGTGCCTGGGGTGTAGATTTCCCGCAGGGATCCCACTTT. Translation gives CAWGVDFPQGSHF. The V call is TRBV30, the J call TRBJ1-6; possible D gene TRBD1, 5 bases. Germline V gene data show CDR1 as GTSNPN and CDR2 as SVGIG (reference sequence). CDR3 length: 13 amino acids.

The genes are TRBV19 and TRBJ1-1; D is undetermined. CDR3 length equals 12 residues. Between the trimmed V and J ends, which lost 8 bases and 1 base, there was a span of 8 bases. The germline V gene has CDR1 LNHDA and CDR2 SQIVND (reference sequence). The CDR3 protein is CASWGENTEAFF. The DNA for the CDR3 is TGTGCCAGTTGGGGAGAGAACACTGAAGCTTTCTTT.

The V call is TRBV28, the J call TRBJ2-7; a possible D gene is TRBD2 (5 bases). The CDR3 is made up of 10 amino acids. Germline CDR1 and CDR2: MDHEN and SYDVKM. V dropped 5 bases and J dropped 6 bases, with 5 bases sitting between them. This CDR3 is CASSGGEQYF. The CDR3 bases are TGTGCCAGCAGTGGAGGCGAGCAGTACTTC. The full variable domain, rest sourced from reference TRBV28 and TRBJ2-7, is DVKVTQSSRYLVKRTGEKVFLECVQDMDHENMFWYRQDPGLGLRLIYFSYDVKMKEKGDIPEGYSVSREKKERFSLILESASTNQTSMYLCASSGGEQYFGPGTRLTVT.

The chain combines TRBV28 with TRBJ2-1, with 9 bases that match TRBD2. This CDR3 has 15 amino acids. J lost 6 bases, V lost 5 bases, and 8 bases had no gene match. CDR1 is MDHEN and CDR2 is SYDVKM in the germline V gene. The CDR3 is CASSPQLAGPNEQFF. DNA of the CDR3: TGTGCCAGCAGTCCTCAACTAGCGGGTCCCAATGAGCAGTTCTTC.

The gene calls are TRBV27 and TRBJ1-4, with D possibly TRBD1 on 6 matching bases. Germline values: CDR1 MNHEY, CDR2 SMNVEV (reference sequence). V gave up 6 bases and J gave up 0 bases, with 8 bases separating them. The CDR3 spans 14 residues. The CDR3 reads CASRRTATNEKLFF. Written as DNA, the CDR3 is TGTGCCAGCAGGCGGACAGCAACTAATGAAAAACTGTTTTTT.

The CDR3 protein is CASSLEATGARNIQYF. For the CDR3, the DNA is TGCGCCAGCAGCTTGGAGGCGACAGGGGCTCGCAACATTCAGTACTTC. This chain joins TRBV5-1 and TRBJ2-4, with 8 positions matching TRBD1. Unmatched junction bases numbered 9, after V lost 0 bases and J lost 7 bases. The germline gives CDR1 SGHRS, CDR2 YFSETQ. The CDR3 is 16 amino acids.

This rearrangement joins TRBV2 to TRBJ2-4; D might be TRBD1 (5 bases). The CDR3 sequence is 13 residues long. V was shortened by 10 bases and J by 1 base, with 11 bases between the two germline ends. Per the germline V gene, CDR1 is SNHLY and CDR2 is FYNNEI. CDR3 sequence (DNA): TGTGCCAACAAACAGGATGCCAAAAACATTCAGTACTTC. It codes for CANKQDAKNIQYF.

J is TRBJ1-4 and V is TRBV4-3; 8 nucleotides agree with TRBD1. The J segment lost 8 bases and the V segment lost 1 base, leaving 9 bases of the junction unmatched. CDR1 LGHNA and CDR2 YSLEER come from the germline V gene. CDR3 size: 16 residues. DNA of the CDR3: TGCGCCAGCAGCCAAGGGGATGACAGGGGTGGAGAAAAACTGTTTTTT. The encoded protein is CASSQGDDRGGEKLFF.

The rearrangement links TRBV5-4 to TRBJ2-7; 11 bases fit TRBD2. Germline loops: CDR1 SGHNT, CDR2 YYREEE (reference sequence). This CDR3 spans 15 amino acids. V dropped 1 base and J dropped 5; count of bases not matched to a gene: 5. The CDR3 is CASSLPLAGADEQYF. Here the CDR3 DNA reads TGTGCCAGCAGCTTGCCACTAGCGGGAGCAGACGAGCAGTACTTC.

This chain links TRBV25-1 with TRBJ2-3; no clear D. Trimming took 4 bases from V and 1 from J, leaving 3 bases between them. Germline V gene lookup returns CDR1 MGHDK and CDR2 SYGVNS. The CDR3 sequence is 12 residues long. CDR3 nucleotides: TGTGCCAGCAGTGCCGGCACAGATACGCAGTATTTT. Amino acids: CASSAGTDTQYF.